These 14 T cell receptor beta chains originate from one sample sequenced in a study of blood T cell repertoires in COVID-19 (dated by TCRdb to the early 2020s). Library construction relied on the immunoSEQ multiplex PCR assay. TCRdb provides this immuneACCESS table in a form limited to in-frame rearrangements. Some clones are lacking; in checked studies, under half of them reflect an unresolved V gene, and why the rest are absent is not known. In this sample the table shows about 250,000 clones, about 80% of which occur a single time. The leading ten clones occupy about a sixth of the sample. Sequenced sample: peripheral blood. The receptors here all came from a person aged 65-85 years with COVID-19, enrolled during active disease.

The chain is built from TRBV4-2 and TRBJ2-3, with 10 bases matching TRBD1. This CDR3 spans 15 amino acids. Germline CDR1 and CDR2: LGHNA and YNFKEQ. J lost 5 bases, V lost 4 bases, and 6 bases had no gene match. The CDR3 DNA is TGTGCCAGCAGCCCCAGACAGGGGGCCGAAGATACGCAGTATTTT. It translates to CASSPRQGAEDTQYF.

This chain links TRBV6-2 or TRBV6-3 with TRBJ2-2; 7 bases are shared with TRBD1. V dropped 2 bases and J dropped 4; count of bases not matched to a gene: 4. This CDR3 is built from 15 residues. Germline lookup yields CDR1 MNHEY and CDR2 SVGEGT. CDR3 coding DNA: TGTGCCAGCAGTTACGAGGGACAGCTCACCGGGGAGCTGTTTTTT. It encodes CASSYEGQLTGELFF.

V usage is TRBV7-9 and J usage is TRBJ2-7; perhaps TRBD2 as D (6 bases). The CDR3 sequence is 15 residues long. The V and J ends lost 2 bases and 6 bases respectively, with 17 bases between them. Per the germline V gene, CDR1 is SEHNR and CDR2 is FQNEAQ (reference sequence). The chain's CDR3 is CASSLIVTRISEQYF. The CDR3 DNA reads as TGTGCCAGCAGCTTAATTGTGACTAGGATCTCCGAGCAGTACTTC.

The chain carries TRBV28 and TRBJ1-5; 8 bases agree with TRBD1. The CDR3 has 14 residues. Germline values: CDR1 MDHEN, CDR2 SYDVKM. Trimming cost V 5 bases and J 6 bases; bases outside gene matches: 6. In DNA form, the CDR3 reads TGTGCCAGCAGTACGACAGGGGCGCGTCAGCCCCAGCATTTT. This encodes CASSTTGARQPQHF.

The rearrangement uses TRBV18 and TRBJ1-1; D possibly corresponds to TRBD1 (5 bases). CDR1 KGHSH and CDR2 LQKENI come from the germline V gene. Trimming removed 4 bases from V and 6 bases from J, with 6 bases in between. The CDR3 is 11 amino acids. CDR3 bases: TGTGCCAGCTCACGGGGGGCTGAAGCTTTCTTT. It codes for CASSRGAEAFF.

The chain is built from TRBV7-6 and TRBJ2-1, with 8 nucleotides matching TRBD1. The V gene end was trimmed by 4 bases and the J gene end by 0 bases; junction bases not matched to a gene: 5. This CDR3 has 16 amino acids. CDR1 and CDR2 from the germline V gene are SGHVS and FNYEAQ. CDR3 nucleotide sequence: TGTGCCAGCAGCTACAGGGGGTCGAACTCCTACAATGAGCAGTTCTTC. This codes for CASSYRGSNSYNEQFF.

The chain has TRBV11-2 and TRBJ2-2; no definite D call. CDR3 length: 14 amino acids. Germline assignment: CDR1 SGHAT and CDR2 FQNNGV. Trimming shortened V by 1 base and J by 5 bases, and 8 bases separated the two germline ends. The CDR3 region is CASSLGPGTGELFF. DNA for the CDR3: TGTGCCAGCAGCTTAGGGCCCGGGACCGGGGAGCTGTTTTTT.

This clone was detected a few times. This sequence joins TRBV2 and TRBJ1-5; 8 nucleotides agree with TRBD1. This CDR3 spans 13 amino acids. Germline CDR1 reads SNHLY; CDR2 reads FYNNEI. Losses at the gene ends were 6 bases for V and 4 bases for J; bases not matched to a gene: 2. As DNA, the CDR3 is TGTGCCAGCAGGGACAGGGAAAATCAGCCCCAGCATTTT. It is translated as CASRDRENQPQHF. Variable domain in full (rest from reference TRBV2 and TRBJ1-5): EPEVTQTPSHQVTQMGQEVILRCVPISNHLYFYWYRQILGQKVEFLVSFYNNEISEKSEIFDDQFSVERPDGSNFTLKIRSTKLEDSAMYFCASRDRENQPQHFGDGTRLSIL.

J is TRBJ1-6 and V is TRBV11-3; the D is unclear. This CDR3 is built from 13 residues. V dropped 2 bases and J dropped 9 bases, with 8 bases sitting between them. The germline CDR1 and CDR2 sequences are SGHNT and YENEEA. This CDR3 reads CASSLIPSSPLHF. CDR3 in DNA: TGTGCCAGCAGCTTAATACCGAGTTCACCCCTCCACTTT.

This chain joins TRBV9 and TRBJ1-4, with 9 bases fitting TRBD1. V gave up 4 bases and J gave up 7 bases; unmatched junction bases: 11. Germline loops: CDR1 SGDLS, CDR2 YYNGEE. CDR3 length: 16 amino acids. The CDR3 DNA reads TGTGCCAGCAGCAGAGAGGGACAGGGAGAAAGTGAAAAACTGTTTTTT. This sequence encodes CASSREGQGESEKLFF.

This clone appeared once. The chain joins TRBV29-1 to TRBJ2-1; TRBD1 is a possible D gene (5 bases). Germline V gene data show CDR1 as SQVTM and CDR2 as ANQGSEA. Trimming took 0 bases from V and 3 from J, leaving 15 bases between them. This CDR3 has 16 amino acids. The CDR3 loop reads CSVEENQGFLYNEQFF. In nucleotides, the CDR3 is TGCAGCGTTGAAGAAAACCAGGGTTTTCTCTACAATGAGCAGTTCTTC.

This clone was seen a single time. This chain uses TRBV6-1 with TRBJ2-2; perhaps TRBD2 as D (6 bases). The CDR3 totals 14 residues. Per germline, CDR1 MNHNS and CDR2 SASEGT. The V and J ends lost 1 base and 6 bases respectively, with 9 bases between them. CDR3 sequence reads: CASSEVGGPGELFF. The CDR3 DNA follows: TGTGCCAGCAGTGAAGTCGGGGGACCCGGGGAGCTGTTTTTT.

V is TRBV19 and J is TRBJ1-2; 9 bases are shared with TRBD1. CDR1 and CDR2 from the germline V gene are LNHDA and SQIVND (reference sequence). The CDR3 is 14 residues long. The V segment lost 3 bases and the J segment 4 bases; nucleotides outside the gene matches: 3. The CDR3 DNA reads as TGTGCCAGTAGTATGACGGGACAGGGCTATGGCTACACCTTC. As protein: CASSMTGQGYGYTF.

This clone occurred a few times. This sequence joins TRBV5-6 and TRBJ1-2; D is unresolved. The V and J ends lost 4 bases and 2 bases respectively, with 15 bases between them. The CDR3 has 15 residues. Germline CDR1 and CDR2: SGHDT and YYEEEE. CDR3 nucleotides: TGTGCCAGCAGCCCTGTCCCTACCGGGAACTATGGCTACACCTTC. Translating it yields CASSPVPTGNYGYTF.